The clone carrying this T cell receptor beta chain has a count of ten or more. The antigen is undetermined. The data were taken from a study of T cells after yellow fever vaccination. Study-wide findings and caveats: Booster sampling recovered most clones from primary vaccination (roughly 97% CD4, roughly 86% CD8). When the response was secondary, it was weaker but reached its peak faster, day 5 versus 15.

V gave up 0 bases and J gave up 6 bases, with 15 bases separating them. The CDR3 contains 15 residues. Per germline, CDR1 SGHKS and CDR2 YYEKEE (reference sequence). The study made its TCR cDNA through 5'RACE template switching. That step introduced a universal primer site along with UMIs. TCRdb ran MiXCR on the 5' RACE reads and lists one entry per CDR3 protein. The sample yields about 130,000 distinct CDR3 sequences, about 8.8% seen once. This sequence joins TRBV5-5 and TRBJ1-2; D unclear. Sequences were derived from CD8+ T cells sorted from PBMCs, sampled on the day of the yellow fever booster vaccination. The TCR sequence derives from a man aged 18 to 30 who received the YFV17D yellow fever vaccine. CDR3 sequence reads: CASSLGSGSEDGYTF. The CDR3 DNA reads TGTGCCAGCAGCTTGGGGTCCGGGTCCGAGGATGGCTACACCTTC.